Listed here are 10 T cell receptor beta chains from one sample, sequenced in a study of blood T cell repertoires in COVID-19. Generated by immunoSEQ multiplex PCR, the TCRdb table keeps only in-frame clones and is missing some. The data contain about 350,000 clones, roughly 87% of them singletons. Sample: peripheral blood. The receptors shown here come from a man younger than 45 with COVID-19, enrolled during active disease.

The rearrangement links TRBV7-3 to TRBJ2-7; tentatively, D is TRBD1 (6 bases). Germline CDR1 and CDR2: SGHTA and FQGTGA. Deletions cut 5 bases from V and 6 bases from J, with 17 bases between. The CDR3 has 14 amino acids. CDR3 protein: CASSPQRTVPEQYF. As DNA, the CDR3 is TGTGCCAGCAGCCCCCAACGGACAGTTCCCGAGCAGTACTTC.

The chain employs TRBV6-2 or TRBV6-3 and TRBJ1-2; 8 bases line up with TRBD1. The CDR3 runs 15 residues. V shed 2 bases, J shed 4 bases, and the junction held 6 bases outside the gene matches. Germline lookup yields CDR1 MNHEY and CDR2 SVGEGT. The CDR3 region has the DNA TGTGCCAGCAGTTACAACAGGGGGATATCCTATGGCTACACCTTC. It yields the protein CASSYNRGISYGYTF.

The CDR3 protein is CASSHRDSKFNYGYTF. The CDR3 bases are TGCGCCAGCAGCCATCGGGACAGTAAATTTAACTATGGCTACACCTTC. The gene calls are TRBV4-1 and TRBJ1-2; TRBD1 matches at 7 bases. The CDR3 totals 16 residues. Trimming took 3 bases from V and 1 from J; bases not matched to a gene: 8. Germline V gene data show CDR1 as MGHRA and CDR2 as YSYEKL.

This chain uses TRBV7-3 with TRBJ1-1; 8 nucleotides align to TRBD1. The V and J ends lost 3 bases and 3 bases, in that order; junction bases with no gene match: 0. This CDR3 contains 13 residues. Germline V gives CDR1 SGHTA, CDR2 FQGTGA. CDR3: CASSLTGDTEAFF. The CDR3 nucleotides read TGTGCCAGCAGCTTGACAGGGGACACTGAAGCTTTCTTT.

V usage is TRBV9 and J usage is TRBJ2-5, with 12 bases fitting TRBD1. CDR3 length: 16 amino acids. The junction had 9 bases not matched to a gene; V was cut back by 4 bases and J by 5 bases. Germline V gives CDR1 SGDLS, CDR2 YYNGEE. The CDR3 DNA follows: TGTGCCAGCAGCCCCCCCGGGACAGGGGGCAGGGAGACCCAGTACTTC. Translated, it gives CASSPPGTGGRETQYF.

This clone was observed a single time. The CDR3 is CASMTGPYTDTQYF. DNA for the CDR3: TGTGCCAGTATGACAGGGCCCTACACAGATACGCAGTATTTT. J is TRBJ2-3 and V is TRBV6-5; 7 positions match TRBD1. V lost 9 bases, J lost 2 bases, and 8 bases stayed unmatched. The CDR3 runs 14 residues. CDR1 and CDR2 (germline): MNHEY, SVGAGI.

The chain joins TRBV7-9 to TRBJ2-1; TRBD2 aligns across 9 bases. V gave up 5 bases and J gave up 8 bases; unmatched junction bases: 13. CDR1 is SEHNR, CDR2 FQNEAQ, per germline (reference sequence). This CDR3 contains 16 residues. CDR3 in DNA: TGTGCCAGCAGCGACGGCGGGGCGGGAGGGCGAGATGAGCAGTTCTTC. This sequence encodes CASSDGGAGGRDEQFF.

The V and J genes are TRBV6-5 and TRBJ2-1, with 11 bases lining up with TRBD1. There are 15 residues in the CDR3. Trimming cost V 2 bases and J 10 bases; bases outside gene matches: 7. Per germline, CDR1 MNHEY and CDR2 SVGAGI. The CDR3 sequence is CASSYGQGAFREQFF. The CDR3, as DNA: TGTGCCAGCAGTTACGGACAGGGGGCTTTTCGCGAGCAGTTCTTC.

The chain couples TRBV24-1 to TRBJ2-7; 11 bases map to TRBD1. In germline, CDR1 is KGHDR, CDR2 SFDVKD. The CDR3 is 15 amino acids. The ends lost 3 bases at V and 4 bases at J; junction bases unmatched: 4. Here the CDR3 DNA reads TGTGCCACCAGTGATACCGGACAGGGGGCATACGAGCAGTACTTC. It yields the protein CATSDTGQGAYEQYF.

The genes are TRBV7-9 and TRBJ1-2; D remains unclear. CDR3 length: 14 residues. Trimming pared 1 base from V and 2 bases from J, leaving 8 bases between. Looked up from germline, CDR1 is SEHNR and CDR2 is FQNEAQ (reference sequence). Here the CDR3 DNA reads TGTGCCAGCAGCTTAGATGGAGGGAACTATGGCTACACCTTC. Amino acid sequence: CASSLDGGNYGYTF.